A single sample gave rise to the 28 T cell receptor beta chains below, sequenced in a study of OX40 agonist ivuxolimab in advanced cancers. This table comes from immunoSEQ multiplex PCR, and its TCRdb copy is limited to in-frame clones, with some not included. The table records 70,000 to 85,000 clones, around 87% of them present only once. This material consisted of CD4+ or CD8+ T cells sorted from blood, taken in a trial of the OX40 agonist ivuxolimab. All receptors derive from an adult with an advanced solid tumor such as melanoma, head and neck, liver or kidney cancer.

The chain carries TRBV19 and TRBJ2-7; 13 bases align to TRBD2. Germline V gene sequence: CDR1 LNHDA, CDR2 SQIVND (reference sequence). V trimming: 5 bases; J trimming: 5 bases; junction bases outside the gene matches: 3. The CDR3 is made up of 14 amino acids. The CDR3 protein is CASSPGLAGDEQYF. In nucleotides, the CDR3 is TGTGCCAGTAGTCCCGGACTAGCGGGAGACGAGCAGTACTTC.

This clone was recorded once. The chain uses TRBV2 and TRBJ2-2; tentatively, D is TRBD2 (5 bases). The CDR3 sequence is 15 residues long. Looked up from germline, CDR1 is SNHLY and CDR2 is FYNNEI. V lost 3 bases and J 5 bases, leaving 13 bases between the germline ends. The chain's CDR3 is CASSEFGKGTGELFF. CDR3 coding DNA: TGTGCCAGCAGTGAGTTCGGGAAGGGAACCGGGGAGCTGTTTTTT.

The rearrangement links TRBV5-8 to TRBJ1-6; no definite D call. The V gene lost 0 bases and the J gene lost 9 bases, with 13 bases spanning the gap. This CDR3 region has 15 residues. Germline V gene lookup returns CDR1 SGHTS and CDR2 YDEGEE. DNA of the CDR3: TGTGCCAGCAGCTTGGCCTCCGGTACGAGTTCACCCCTCCACTTT. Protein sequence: CASSLASGTSSPLHF.

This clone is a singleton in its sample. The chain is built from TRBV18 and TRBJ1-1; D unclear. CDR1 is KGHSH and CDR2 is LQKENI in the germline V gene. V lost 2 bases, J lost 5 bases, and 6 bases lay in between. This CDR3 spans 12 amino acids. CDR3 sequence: CASSPTETEAFF. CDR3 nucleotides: TGTGCCAGCTCACCAACGGAAACTGAAGCTTTCTTT. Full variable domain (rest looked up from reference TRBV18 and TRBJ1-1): NAGVMQNPRHLVRRRGQEARLRCSPMKGHSHVYWYRQLPEEGLKFMVYLQKENIIDESGMPKERFSAEFPKEGPSILRIQQVVRGDSAAYFCASSPTETEAFFGQGTRLTVV.

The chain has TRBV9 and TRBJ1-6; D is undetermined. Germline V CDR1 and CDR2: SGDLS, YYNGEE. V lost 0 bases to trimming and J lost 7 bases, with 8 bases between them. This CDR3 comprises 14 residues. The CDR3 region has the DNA TGTGCCAGCAGCGTAGAGGTGGGAAATTCACCCCTCCACTTT. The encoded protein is CASSVEVGNSPLHF.

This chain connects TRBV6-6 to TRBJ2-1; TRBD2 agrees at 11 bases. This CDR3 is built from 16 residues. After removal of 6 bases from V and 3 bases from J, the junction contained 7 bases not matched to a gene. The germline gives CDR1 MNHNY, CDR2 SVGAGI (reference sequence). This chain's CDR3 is CASSHHGTSGYNEQFF. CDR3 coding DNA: TGTGCCAGCAGCCACCACGGGACTAGCGGCTACAATGAGCAGTTCTTC.

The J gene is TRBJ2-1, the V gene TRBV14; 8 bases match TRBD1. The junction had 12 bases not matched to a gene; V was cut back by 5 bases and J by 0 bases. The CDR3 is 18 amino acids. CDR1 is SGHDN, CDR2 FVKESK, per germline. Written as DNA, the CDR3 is TGTGCCAGCAGCTTTGACAGGGGCCTCCCCAGCTCCTACAATGAGCAGTTCTTC. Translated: CASSFDRGLPSSYNEQFF.

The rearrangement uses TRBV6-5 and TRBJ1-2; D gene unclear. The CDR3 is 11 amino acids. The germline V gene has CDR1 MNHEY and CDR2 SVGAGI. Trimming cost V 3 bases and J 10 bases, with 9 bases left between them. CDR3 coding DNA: TGTGCCAGCAGTTATGGCAGGTCCTACACCTTC. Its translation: CASSYGRSYTF.

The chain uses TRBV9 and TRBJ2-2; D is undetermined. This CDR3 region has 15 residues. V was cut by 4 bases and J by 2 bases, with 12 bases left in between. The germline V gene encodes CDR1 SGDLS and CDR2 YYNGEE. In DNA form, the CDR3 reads TGTGCCAGCAGCCCACGACTCCTTAACACCGGGGAGCTGTTTTTT. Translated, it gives CASSPRLLNTGELFF.

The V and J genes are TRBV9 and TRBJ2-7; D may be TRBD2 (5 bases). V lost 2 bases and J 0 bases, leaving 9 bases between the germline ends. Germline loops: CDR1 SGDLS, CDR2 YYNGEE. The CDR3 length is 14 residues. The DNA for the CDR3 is TGTGCCAGCAGCGTGGAGGCGGGCTCCTACGAGCAGTACTTC. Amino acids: CASSVEAGSYEQYF.

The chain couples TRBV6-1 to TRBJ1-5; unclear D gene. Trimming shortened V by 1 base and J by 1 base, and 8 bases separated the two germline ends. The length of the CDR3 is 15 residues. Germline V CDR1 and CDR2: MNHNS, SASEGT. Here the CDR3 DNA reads TGTGCCAGCAGTGAAGTCAGAAGGAGCAATCAGCCCCAGCATTTT. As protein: CASSEVRRSNQPQHF.

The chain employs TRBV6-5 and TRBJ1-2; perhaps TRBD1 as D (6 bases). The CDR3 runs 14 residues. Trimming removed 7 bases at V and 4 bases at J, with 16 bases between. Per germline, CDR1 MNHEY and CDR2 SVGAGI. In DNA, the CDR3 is TGTGCCAGCAACGCTAAGGGGGATCGCTATGGCTACACCTTC. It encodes CASNAKGDRYGYTF.

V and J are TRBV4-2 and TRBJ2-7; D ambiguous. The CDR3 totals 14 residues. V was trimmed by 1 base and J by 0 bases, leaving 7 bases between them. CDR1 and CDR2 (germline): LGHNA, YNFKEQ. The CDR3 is CASSQVVSSYEQYF. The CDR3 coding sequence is TGTGCCAGCAGCCAAGTGGTTAGCTCCTACGAGCAGTACTTC.

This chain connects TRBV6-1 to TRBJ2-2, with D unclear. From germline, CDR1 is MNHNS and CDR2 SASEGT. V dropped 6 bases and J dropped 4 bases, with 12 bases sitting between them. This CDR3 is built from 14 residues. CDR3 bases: TGTGCCAGCAGGGGCTTTCTGTCCACCGGGGAGCTGTTTTTT. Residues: CASRGFLSTGELFF.

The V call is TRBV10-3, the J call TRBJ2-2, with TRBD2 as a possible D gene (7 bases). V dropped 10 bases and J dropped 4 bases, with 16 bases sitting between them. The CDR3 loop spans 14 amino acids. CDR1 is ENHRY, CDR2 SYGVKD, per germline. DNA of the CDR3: TGTGCCACCTTCACGGGGGGCGGCACCGGGGAGCTGTTTTTT. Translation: CATFTGGGTGELFF.

CDR3 sequence reads: CASSQEGFHARGFHQPQHF. The CDR3 coding sequence is TGTGCCAGCAGCCAAGAGGGTTTCCATGCCAGGGGGTTTCATCAGCCCCAGCATTTT. V gene TRBV4-2 combines with J gene TRBJ1-5; 7 positions agree with TRBD1. The CDR3 is made up of 19 amino acids. J was trimmed by 5 bases and V by 0 bases; bases with no gene match: 16. CDR1 is LGHNA, CDR2 YNFKEQ, per germline.

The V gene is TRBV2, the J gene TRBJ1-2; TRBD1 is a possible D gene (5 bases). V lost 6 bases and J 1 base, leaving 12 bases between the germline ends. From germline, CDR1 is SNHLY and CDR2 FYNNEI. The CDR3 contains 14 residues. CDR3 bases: TGTGCCAGCAGGCCGACAGCCTTTAACTATGGCTACACCTTC. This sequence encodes CASRPTAFNYGYTF.

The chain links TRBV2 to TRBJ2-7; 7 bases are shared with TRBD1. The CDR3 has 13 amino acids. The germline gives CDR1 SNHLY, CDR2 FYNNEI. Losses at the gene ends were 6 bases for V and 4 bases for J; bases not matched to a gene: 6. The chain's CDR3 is CASRAGTAYEQYF. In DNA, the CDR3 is TGTGCCAGCAGAGCCGGGACAGCTTACGAGCAGTACTTC.

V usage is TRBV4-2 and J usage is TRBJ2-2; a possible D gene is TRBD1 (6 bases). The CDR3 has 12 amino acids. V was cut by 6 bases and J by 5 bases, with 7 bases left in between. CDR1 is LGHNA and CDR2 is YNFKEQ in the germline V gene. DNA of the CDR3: TGTGCCAGCAGTCAGGGGACCGGGGAGCTGTTTTTT. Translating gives CASSQGTGELFF.

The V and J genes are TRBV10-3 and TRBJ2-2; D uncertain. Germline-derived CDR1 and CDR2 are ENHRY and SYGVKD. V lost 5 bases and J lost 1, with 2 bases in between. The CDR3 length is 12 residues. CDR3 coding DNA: TGTGCCATCAGTAGGAACACCGGGGAGCTGTTTTTT. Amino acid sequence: CAISRNTGELFF.

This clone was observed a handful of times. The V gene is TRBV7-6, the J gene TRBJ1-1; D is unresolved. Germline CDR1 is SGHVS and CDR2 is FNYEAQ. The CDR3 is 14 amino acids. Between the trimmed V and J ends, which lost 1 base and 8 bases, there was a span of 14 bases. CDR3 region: CASSLETLNTEAFF. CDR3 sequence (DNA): TGTGCCAGCAGCTTAGAAACCCTCAATACAGAAGCTTTCTTT.

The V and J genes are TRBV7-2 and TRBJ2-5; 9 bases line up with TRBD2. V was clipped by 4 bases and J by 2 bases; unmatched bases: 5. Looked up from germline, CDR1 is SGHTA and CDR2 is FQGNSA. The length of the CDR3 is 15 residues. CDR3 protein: CASSSRTSAQETQYF. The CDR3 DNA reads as TGTGCCAGCAGCTCCCGGACTAGCGCACAAGAGACCCAGTACTTC.

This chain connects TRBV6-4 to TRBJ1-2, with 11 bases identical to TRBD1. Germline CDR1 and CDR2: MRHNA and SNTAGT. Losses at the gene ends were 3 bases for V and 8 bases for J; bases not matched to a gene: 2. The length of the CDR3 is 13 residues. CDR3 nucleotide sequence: TGTGCCAGCAGTGAGGGACAGGGGGAAGGCTACACCTTC. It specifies CASSEGQGEGYTF.

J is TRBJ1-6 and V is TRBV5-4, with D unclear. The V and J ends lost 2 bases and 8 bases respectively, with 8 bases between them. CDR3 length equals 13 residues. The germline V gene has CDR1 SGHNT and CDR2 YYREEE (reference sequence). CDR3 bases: TGTGCCAGCAGCTTTGATTGGGATTCACCCCTCCACTTT. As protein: CASSFDWDSPLHF.

This CDR3 is CASSSNAGRWETQYF. The CDR3 DNA sequence: TGTGCCAGCAGCTCCAATGCGGGGAGGTGGGAGACCCAGTACTTC. The gene calls are TRBV7-9 and TRBJ2-5; possibly TRBD2 for D (6 bases). The CDR3 sequence is 15 residues long. In germline, CDR1 is SEHNR, CDR2 FQNEAQ (reference sequence). With 4 bases removed from V and 5 bases from J, the gap between germline ends came to 17 bases. The complete variable domain, with remaining parts taken from reference TRBV7-9 and TRBJ2-5, reads DTGVSQNPRHKITKRGQNVTFRCDPISEHNRLYWYRQTLGQGPEFLTYFQNEAQLEKSRLLSDRFSAERPKGSFSTLEIQRTEQGDSAMYLCASSSNAGRWETQYFGPGTRLLVL.

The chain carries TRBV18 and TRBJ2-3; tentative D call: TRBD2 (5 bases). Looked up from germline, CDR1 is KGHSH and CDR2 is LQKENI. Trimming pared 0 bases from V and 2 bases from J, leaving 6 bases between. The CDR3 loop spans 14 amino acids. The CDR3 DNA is TGTGCCAGCTCACCACCTAGCGCCACAGATACGCAGTATTTT. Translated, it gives CASSPPSATDTQYF.

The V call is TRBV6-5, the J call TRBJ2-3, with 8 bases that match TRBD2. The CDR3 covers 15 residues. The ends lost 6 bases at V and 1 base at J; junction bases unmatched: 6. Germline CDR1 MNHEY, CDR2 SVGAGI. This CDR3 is CASRRLTSGTDTQYF. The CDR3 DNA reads TGTGCCAGCAGACGCCTGACTAGCGGCACAGATACGCAGTATTTT.

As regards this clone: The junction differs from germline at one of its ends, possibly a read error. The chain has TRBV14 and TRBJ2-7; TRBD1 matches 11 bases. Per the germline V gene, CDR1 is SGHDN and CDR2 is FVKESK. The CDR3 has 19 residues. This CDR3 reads CASKFSRTGGSLSRYGQYF. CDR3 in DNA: TGTGCCAGCAAGTTTAGTAGGACAGGGGGCTCGCTCTCCCGGTACGGGCAGTACTTC.